This T cell receptor beta chain derives from a study of CD8 T cells in Susac syndrome. The study, taken as a whole, reports: An acknowledgment was made by the study that its TCR sequencing and HLA analysis involved relatively few individuals.

CDR1 SNHLY and CDR2 FYNNEI come from the germline V gene. The V and J ends lost 7 bases and 5 bases, in that order; junction bases with no gene match: 11. This CDR3 has 15 amino acids. From blood CD8+ and CD4+ T cells, the TCR beta chain was sequenced. FACS enriched CD8+ TEMRA cells, while bulk CD8+ and CD4+ were negatively isolated. When the RNA was reverse transcribed, random hexamers were used with an input of 0.5 to 1 ug. An immunoSEQ multiplex PCR amplified TCR beta CDR3 over 54 Vbeta and 13 Jbeta. MiXCR, run by TCRdb on the immunoSEQ multiplex PCR reads, gives a single entry per CDR3 protein. The table includes 150,000 or so distinct CDR3 sequences, approximately 96% detected once. This clonotype came up once. Its specificity is unknown.

The receptor was derived from a human donor in good health. The specimen was CD4+ T cells from PBMCs. This sequence joins TRBV2 and TRBJ2-3; 8 positions match TRBD1. In DNA, the CDR3 is TGTGCCAGCATGCAGGGGGCCTATTCGGGAGATACGCAGTATTTT. Translated: CASMQGAYSGDTQYF.